These T cell receptor beta chains were read from a single sample in a study of blood T cell repertoires in COVID-19. Repertoires were generated with immunoSEQ multiplex PCR, while TCRdb's copy carries only in-frame clones and drops some. The table includes 100,000 or so clones, more than 85% detected once. Material: peripheral blood. Receptors were obtained from a man between 18 and 29 years old with acute or convalescent COVID-19. Each CDR3 is given with its conserved first and last residue. A D gene is named only where the DNA matches it firmly. Size tells how often a clone was seen (once, few, many) or the class of an expanded clone, and some rows leave it out.

clone size: -
D gene: TRBD1
J gene: TRBJ1-2
V gene: TRBV27
CDR3 protein: CASSSGRQGSNYGYTF
CDR3 DNA: TGTGCCAGCAGTTCCGGACGACAGGGTTCTAACTATGGCTACACCTTC

clone size: -
D gene: TRBD1
J gene: TRBJ2-6
V gene: TRBV18
CDR3 protein: CASSPTGSGANVLTF
CDR3 DNA: TGTGCCAGCTCACCGACAGGGTCAGGGGCCAACGTCCTGACTTTC

clone size: few
D gene: -
J gene: TRBJ2-3
V gene: TRBV9
CDR3 protein: CASSVVHSSTDTQYF
CDR3 DNA: TGTGCCAGCAGCGTAGTTCACAGCTCCACAGATACGCAGTATTTT

clone size: -
D gene: -
J gene: TRBJ2-7
V gene: TRBV6-2/TRBV6-3
CDR3 protein: CASSYTGWEQYF
CDR3 DNA: TGTGCCAGCAGTTACACAGGATGGGAGCAGTACTTC

clone size: once
D gene: TRBD1
J gene: TRBJ2-3
V gene: TRBV12-3/TRBV12-4
CDR3 protein: CASSPRDRDTQYF
CDR3 DNA: TGTGCCAGCAGTCCCCGGGACAGAGATACGCAGTATTTT

clone size: -
D gene: -
J gene: TRBJ2-5
V gene: TRBV10-1
CDR3 protein: CASSIGQGVQETQYF
CDR3 DNA: TGCGCCAGCAGTATAGGTCAGGGCGTCCAAGAGACCCAGTACTTC

clone size: -
D gene: TRBD1
J gene: TRBJ1-2
V gene: TRBV29-1
CDR3 protein: CSVRTGDYGYTF
CDR3 DNA: TGCAGCGTCCGGACAGGGGACTATGGCTACACCTTC

clone size: -
D gene: -
J gene: TRBJ2-1
V gene: TRBV29-1
CDR3 protein: CSVEGGQSSYNEQFF
CDR3 DNA: TGCAGCGTTGAAGGAGGCCAGAGCTCCTACAATGAGCAGTTCTTC

clone size: -
D gene: TRBD2
J gene: TRBJ2-1
V gene: TRBV27
CDR3 protein: CASHQRTSGSNEQFF
CDR3 DNA: TGTGCCAGCCATCAGAGGACTAGCGGTAGCAATGAGCAGTTCTTC

clone size: -
D gene: -
J gene: TRBJ1-2
V gene: TRBV6-5
CDR3 protein: CASKTVANYGYTF
CDR3 DNA: TGTGCCAGCAAAACAGTAGCTAACTATGGCTACACCTTC

clone size: once
D gene: -
J gene: TRBJ1-1
V gene: TRBV5-1
CDR3 protein: CASTRRLGGTEAFF
CDR3 DNA: TGCGCCAGCACCCGTAGGCTCGGAGGGACTGAAGCTTTCTTT

clone size: -
D gene: -
J gene: TRBJ1-6
V gene: TRBV20-1
CDR3 protein: CSASPQEMNSPLHF
CDR3 DNA: TGCAGTGCTAGTCCCCAGGAAATGAATTCACCCCTCCACTTT

clone size: -
D gene: TRBD1
J gene: TRBJ1-2
V gene: TRBV3-1/TRBV3-2
CDR3 protein: CASSLDRGTSYTF
CDR3 DNA: TGTGCCAGCAGCCTGGACAGGGGCACGAGCTACACCTTC

clone size: -
D gene: TRBD1
J gene: TRBJ1-1
V gene: TRBV29-1
CDR3 protein: CSVPTTGGDTEAFF
CDR3 DNA: TGCAGCGTGCCTACGACAGGGGGGGACACTGAAGCTTTCTTT

clone size: once
D gene: -
J gene: TRBJ1-4
V gene: TRBV15
CDR3 protein: CATSRIMSSGEKLFF
CDR3 DNA: TGTGCCACCAGCAGAATAATGAGTTCAGGGGAAAAACTGTTTTTT

clone size: -
D gene: -
J gene: TRBJ1-3
V gene: TRBV5-1
CDR3 protein: CASSLPRSSGNTIYF
CDR3 DNA: TGCGCCAGCAGCCTTCCACGGAGCTCTGGAAACACCATATATTTT

clone size: once
D gene: TRBD2
J gene: TRBJ2-2
V gene: TRBV7-2
CDR3 protein: CASSFPASGPSSTGELFF
CDR3 DNA: TGTGCCAGCAGCTTTCCGGCTAGCGGGCCCTCGAGCACCGGGGAGCTGTTTTTT

clone size: -
D gene: -
J gene: TRBJ1-1
V gene: TRBV15
CDR3 protein: CATSRDVSFEAFF
CDR3 DNA: TGTGCCACCAGCAGAGATGTGTCTTTCGAAGCTTTCTTT

clone size: -
D gene: TRBD2
J gene: TRBJ2-1
V gene: TRBV7-6
CDR3 protein: CASSLGLAGESYEQFF
CDR3 DNA: TGTGCCAGCAGCTTGGGACTAGCGGGAGAGTCATATGAGCAGTTCTTC

clone size: -
D gene: -
J gene: TRBJ2-3
V gene: TRBV7-2
CDR3 protein: CASSSPSGSTDTQYF
CDR3 DNA: TGTGCCAGCAGCTCCCCGTCAGGGAGCACAGATACGCAGTATTTT

clone size: once
D gene: -
J gene: TRBJ2-5
V gene: TRBV29-1
CDR3 protein: CSVSSGEETQYF
CDR3 DNA: TGCAGCGTTTCCTCCGGGGAAGAGACCCAGTACTTC

clone size: -
D gene: -
J gene: TRBJ2-1
V gene: TRBV5-4
CDR3 protein: CASTTGTLSYNEQFF
CDR3 DNA: TGTGCCAGCACTACCGGGACACTCTCCTACAATGAGCAGTTCTTC

clone size: -
D gene: -
J gene: TRBJ1-2
V gene: TRBV5-1
CDR3 protein: CASSLETGLYGYTF
CDR3 DNA: TGCGCCAGCAGCTTGGAGACAGGCCTGTATGGCTACACCTTC

clone size: -
D gene: -
J gene: TRBJ2-1
V gene: TRBV24-1
CDR3 protein: CATSLRDGLGGSNEQFF
CDR3 DNA: TGTGCCACCAGTCTCAGGGATGGACTAGGGGGATCCAATGAGCAGTTCTTC

clone size: -
D gene: -
J gene: TRBJ1-1
V gene: TRBV7-2
CDR3 protein: CASSYLFSLNTEAFF
CDR3 DNA: TGTGCCAGCAGCTATCTGTTTTCTTTAAACACTGAAGCTTTCTTT

clone size: -
D gene: TRBD1
J gene: TRBJ1-5
V gene: TRBV30
CDR3 protein: CAWSAGTGGRAQPQHF
CDR3 DNA: TGTGCCTGGAGTGCCGGGACAGGGGGCAGGGCTCAGCCCCAGCATTTT

clone size: -
D gene: TRBD1
J gene: TRBJ1-1
V gene: TRBV12-5
CDR3 protein: CASGRDRGNTEAFF
CDR3 DNA: TGTGCTAGTGGCCGAGACAGGGGGAACACTGAAGCTTTCTTT

clone size: -
D gene: -
J gene: TRBJ1-2
V gene: TRBV12-3/TRBV12-4
CDR3 protein: CASSLVLGGGYTF
CDR3 DNA: TGTGCCAGCAGTTTAGTACTTGGGGGGGGCTACACCTTC

clone size: -
D gene: -
J gene: TRBJ1-2
V gene: TRBV15
CDR3 protein: CATSREGNRLGYGYTF
CDR3 DNA: TGTGCCACCAGCAGAGAGGGGAACAGGCTAGGCTATGGCTACACCTTC

clone size: -
D gene: -
J gene: TRBJ1-2
V gene: TRBV5-1
CDR3 protein: CASSLNQGNYGYTF
CDR3 DNA: TGCGCCAGCAGCTTAAATCAGGGTAACTATGGCTACACCTTC

clone size: -
D gene: -
J gene: TRBJ2-1
V gene: TRBV4-2
CDR3 protein: CASSQFTASSNEQFF
CDR3 DNA: TGTGCCAGCAGCCAATTTACTGCTAGTTCCAATGAGCAGTTCTTC

clone size: -
D gene: -
J gene: TRBJ2-1
V gene: TRBV6-5
CDR3 protein: CASGRGYNEQFF
CDR3 DNA: TGTGCCAGCGGGAGAGGGTACAATGAGCAGTTCTTC

clone size: -
D gene: TRBD1
J gene: TRBJ1-1
V gene: TRBV25-1
CDR3 protein: CASSRQGGILNSDTEAFF
CDR3 DNA: TGTGCCAGTTCTCGACAGGGCGGGATCCTAAATTCGGACACTGAAGCTTTCTTT

clone size: -
D gene: TRBD1
J gene: TRBJ2-2
V gene: TRBV5-1
CDR3 protein: CASSVTGTGGANTGELFF
CDR3 DNA: TGCGCCAGCAGCGTAACCGGGACAGGGGGCGCGAACACCGGGGAGCTGTTTTTT

clone size: -
D gene: -
J gene: TRBJ1-1
V gene: TRBV19
CDR3 protein: CASSTTVDTEAFF
CDR3 DNA: TGTGCCAGTAGTACCACAGTAGACACTGAAGCTTTCTTT

clone size: -
D gene: -
J gene: TRBJ2-7
V gene: TRBV5-1
CDR3 protein: CASSFTGTSYEQYF
CDR3 DNA: TGCGCCAGCAGCTTCACAGGGACCTCCTACGAGCAGTACTTC

clone size: -
D gene: -
J gene: TRBJ1-1
V gene: TRBV5-1
CDR3 protein: CASSLQGHTEAFF
CDR3 DNA: TGCGCCAGCAGCTTACAGGGCCACACTGAAGCTTTCTTT

clone size: -
D gene: -
J gene: TRBJ2-7
V gene: TRBV6-5
CDR3 protein: CASRRDLGGIYEQYF
CDR3 DNA: TGTGCCAGCAGGCGGGATTTGGGCGGGATCTACGAGCAGTACTTC

clone size: -
D gene: -
J gene: TRBJ1-1
V gene: TRBV30
CDR3 protein: CAWSLQGNTEAFF
CDR3 DNA: TGTGCCTGGAGTTTACAGGGGAACACTGAAGCTTTCTTT

clone size: -
D gene: TRBD1
J gene: TRBJ2-3
V gene: TRBV6-6
CDR3 protein: CASSYPGQQLTDTQYF
CDR3 DNA: TGTGCCAGCAGTTATCCGGGACAGCAACTGACAGATACGCAGTATTTT

clone size: -
D gene: TRBD1
J gene: TRBJ1-2
V gene: TRBV7-2
CDR3 protein: CASSLGSGQGNYGYTF
CDR3 DNA: TGTGCCAGCAGCTTAGGGTCAGGACAGGGGAACTATGGCTACACCTTC

clone size: -
D gene: -
J gene: TRBJ1-2
V gene: TRBV29-1
CDR3 protein: CSVLRMQGDGYTF
CDR3 DNA: TGCAGCGTTTTACGTATGCAGGGTGATGGCTACACCTTC

clone size: few
D gene: -
J gene: TRBJ1-3
V gene: TRBV6-5
CDR3 protein: CASSAMRAQGNTIYF
CDR3 DNA: TGTGCCAGCAGCGCTATGAGGGCGCAAGGAAACACCATATATTTT

clone size: -
D gene: TRBD1
J gene: TRBJ1-1
V gene: TRBV18
CDR3 protein: CASSSAGGNTEAFF
CDR3 DNA: TGTGCCAGCTCATCAGCAGGGGGGAACACTGAAGCTTTCTTT

clone size: -
D gene: -
J gene: TRBJ1-1
V gene: TRBV19
CDR3 protein: CASSIATGLEAFF
CDR3 DNA: TGTGCCAGTAGTATAGCAACGGGTCTTGAAGCTTTCTTT

clone size: -
D gene: TRBD1
J gene: TRBJ2-7
V gene: TRBV11-2
CDR3 protein: CASSLVFGGAGGYEQYF
CDR3 DNA: TGTGCCAGCAGCTTAGTTTTTGGTGGGGCAGGGGGCTACGAGCAGTACTTC

clone size: -
D gene: TRBD2
J gene: TRBJ2-1
V gene: TRBV24-1
CDR3 protein: CATSDPGLANEQFF
CDR3 DNA: TGTGCCACCAGTGACCCGGGACTAGCGAATGAGCAGTTCTTC

clone size: -
D gene: -
J gene: TRBJ2-2
V gene: TRBV5-6
CDR3 protein: CASSLLPSGTGELFF
CDR3 DNA: TGTGCCAGCAGCTTGTTACCCTCGGGGACCGGGGAGCTGTTTTTT

clone size: once
D gene: -
J gene: TRBJ2-5
V gene: TRBV5-4
CDR3 protein: CASTPMGRTIQETQYF
CDR3 DNA: TGTGCCAGCACCCCGATGGGCAGGACTATCCAAGAGACCCAGTACTTC

clone size: -
D gene: -
J gene: TRBJ1-3
V gene: TRBV3-1/TRBV3-2
CDR3 protein: CASSPTGFGNTIYF
CDR3 DNA: TGTGCCAGCAGCCCCACAGGGTTTGGAAACACCATATATTTT

clone size: -
D gene: -
J gene: TRBJ2-3
V gene: TRBV18
CDR3 protein: CASSPPGSSTDTQYF
CDR3 DNA: TGTGCCAGCTCACCACCGGGGAGTAGCACAGATACGCAGTATTTT

clone size: -
D gene: -
J gene: TRBJ1-1
V gene: TRBV3-1/TRBV3-2
CDR3 protein: CASSGPQGGTFF
CDR3 DNA: TGTGCCAGCAGCGGACCACAGGGTGGAACTTTCTTT

clone size: -
D gene: TRBD1
J gene: TRBJ1-1
V gene: TRBV27
CDR3 protein: CASSQGAAEAFF
CDR3 DNA: TGTGCCAGTAGCCAGGGGGCAGCTGAAGCTTTCTTT

clone size: -
D gene: TRBD2
J gene: TRBJ2-3
V gene: TRBV5-1
CDR3 protein: CASRSGRTTDTQYF
CDR3 DNA: TGCGCCAGCAGGAGCGGGAGGACCACAGATACGCAGTATTTT

clone size: -
D gene: -
J gene: TRBJ1-1
V gene: TRBV6-5
CDR3 protein: CASSSRDTMNAFF
CDR3 DNA: TGTGCCAGCAGTTCAAGGGACACCATGAACGCTTTCTTT